Given below is one T cell receptor beta chain in context. Its antigen is as yet unknown. Treatment given: roughly 11-day PBMC culture with coronavirus spike peptide pools or control peptides (ViraFEST assay). Medium was half-exchanged with fresh IL-2 medium on days 3 and 7. With the Oncomine TCR Beta short-read assay, DNA from cultured CD4+ T cells was sequenced. TCRdb analysed the PCR reads with MiXCR anew, one entry per CDR3 protein. In the table there are about 17,000 distinct CDR3 sequences, 25% to 30% of which are singletons. The sample comes from a study of vaccination and CD4 T cells after COVID-19. The overall study: The convalescents included six males and four females, and among them two were Hispanic while seven were Caucasian. Median time from COVID diagnosis to post-COVID sampling was 100 to 130 days (35 to 161).

This CDR3 contains 16 residues. Germline-derived CDR1 and CDR2 are SGHKS and YYEKEE (reference sequence). Trimming removed 5 bases at V and 4 bases at J, with 21 bases between. This chain uses TRBV5-5 with TRBJ2-5, with a weak D call TRBD1 (8 bases). This TCR was recovered from a human donor with COVID-19. Sequenced material: cultured CD4+ T cells from blood. The CDR3 spells CASRQMYRGGRETQYF. In nucleotides, the CDR3 is TGTGCCAGCAGGCAAATGTACAGGGGGGGACGAGAGACCCAGTACTTC.